A single sample gave rise to the 15 T cell receptor beta chains below, sequenced in a study of technical replicates of blood from several donors. Generated by immunoSEQ multiplex PCR, the TCRdb table keeps only in-frame clones and is missing some. The profile shows some 79,000 clones, roughly 94% of them singletons. Source material: T cells isolated from PBMCs. The receptors stem from a human donor in good health.

CDR3 sequence (DNA): TGTGCCAGCAGTGAAGCTGTGATTATGATTCTAGCGGGAGGGTCCAGTGGCGGGGAGCTGTTTTTT. This gives the protein CASSEAVIMILAGGSSGGELFF. The chain couples TRBV6-1 to TRBJ2-2; 12 bases match TRBD2. J was trimmed by 7 bases and V by 0 bases; bases with no gene match: 21. The CDR3 totals 22 residues. The germline gives CDR1 MNHNS, CDR2 SASEGT.

This sequence joins TRBV7-6 and TRBJ1-4; D perhaps matches TRBD1 (5 bases). Per germline, CDR1 SGHVS and CDR2 FNYEAQ. The CDR3 has 15 amino acids. Trimming cost V 1 base and J 5 bases, with 11 bases left between them. CDR3 region: CASSLGGGRNEKLFF. The CDR3, as DNA: TGTGCCAGCAGCTTAGGGGGGGGTAGGAATGAAAAACTGTTTTTT.

The CDR3 nucleotides read TGTGCCGGTAAATCCGGGACAGCGGTAAATCAGCCCCAGCATTTT. As protein: CAGKSGTAVNQPQHF. The chain is built from TRBV30 and TRBJ1-5, with TRBD1 identical over 7 bases. Germline trimming cut 8 bases from V and 4 bases from J; bases unmatched to any gene: 14. This CDR3 comprises 15 residues. Germline-derived CDR1 and CDR2 are GTSNPN and SVGIG (reference sequence).

This chain links TRBV7-9 with TRBJ2-7; 7 nucleotides agree with TRBD1. This CDR3 is built from 16 residues. Trimming took 6 bases from V and 3 from J; bases not matched to a gene: 14. Looked up from germline, CDR1 is SEHNR and CDR2 is FQNEAQ (reference sequence). In DNA form, the CDR3 reads TGTGCCAGCAGTCCCCCTGGGACAGCTTACAACTACGAGCAGTACTTC. Translating it yields CASSPPGTAYNYEQYF. Filled out from reference TRBV7-9 and TRBJ2-7, the complete variable domain reads DTGVSQNPRHKITKRGQNVTFRCDPISEHNRLYWYRQTLGQGPEFLTYFQNEAQLEKSRLLSDRFSAERPKGSFSTLEIQRTEQGDSAMYLCASSPPGTAYNYEQYFGPGTRLTVT.

This clone was counted once. CDR3 sequence: CASSLEAAINTGELFF. The CDR3 bases are TGCGCCAGCAGCTTGGAGGCGGCTATCAACACCGGGGAGCTGTTTTTT. The J gene is TRBJ2-2, the V gene TRBV5-1; the D is unclear. The CDR3 spans 16 residues. With 0 bases removed from V and 2 bases from J, the gap between germline ends came to 11 bases. CDR1 is SGHRS, CDR2 YFSETQ, per germline.

This clone is medium-sized in the sample. The chain carries TRBV2 and TRBJ1-1; tentative D call: TRBD1 (5 bases). CDR3 length: 17 amino acids. Trimming pared 3 bases from V and 1 base from J, leaving 18 bases between. CDR1 and CDR2 (germline): SNHLY, FYNNEI. The chain's CDR3 is CASSEELLKGQNTEAFF. For the CDR3, the DNA is TGTGCCAGCAGTGAGGAACTTCTGAAGGGGCAGAACACTGAAGCTTTCTTT.

The gene calls are TRBV4-1 and TRBJ2-3, with 8 bases identical to TRBD1. CDR1 is MGHRA and CDR2 is YSYEKL in the germline V gene. J lost 1 base, V lost 1 base, and 4 bases had no gene match. The CDR3 is 16 residues long. The CDR3 coding sequence is TGCGCCAGCAGCCAAGCGGACAGGGAGGGCACAGATACGCAGTATTTT. As protein: CASSQADREGTDTQYF.

This clone appeared a single time. The chain carries TRBV5-1 and TRBJ2-1; tentative D call: TRBD2 (5 bases). Germline V gives CDR1 SGHRS, CDR2 YFSETQ. This CDR3 has 14 amino acids. Deletions cut 6 bases from V and 6 bases from J, with 16 bases between. CDR3 sequence: CASTPIASSNEQFF. CDR3 in DNA: TGCGCCAGCACCCCCATAGCGTCTTCCAATGAGCAGTTCTTC. The entire variable domain, with the rest obtained from reference TRBV5-1 and TRBJ2-1, is as follows: KAGVTQTPRYLIKTRGQQVTLSCSPISGHRSVSWYQQTPGQGLQFLFEYFSETQRNKGNFPGRFSGRQFSNSRSEMNVSTLELGDSALYLCASTPIASSNEQFFGPGTRLTVL.

The table lists this clone with a count of one. The V and J genes are TRBV7-9 and TRBJ1-1, with a weak D call TRBD1 (5 bases). Between the trimmed V and J ends, which lost 5 bases and 6 bases, there was a span of 16 bases. This CDR3 is built from 14 residues. Germline CDR1 reads SEHNR; CDR2 reads FQNEAQ (reference sequence). CDR3 in DNA: TGTGCCAGCAGCGCGGCGGGACCCCGCCCTGAAGCTTTCTTT. Encoded protein: CASSAAGPRPEAFF.

V gene TRBV19 combines with J gene TRBJ1-2; D is possibly TRBD1 (6 bases). The CDR3 contains 15 residues. CDR1 is LNHDA and CDR2 is SQIVND in the germline V gene (reference sequence). V lost 5 bases to trimming and J lost 7 bases, with 20 bases between them. The CDR3 DNA reads as TGTGCCAGTAGTTCGACCTCGCAGGGGAGTGGTGGCTACACCTTC. It yields the protein CASSSTSQGSGGYTF.

The gene calls are TRBV28 and TRBJ2-1; D is uncertain. In germline, CDR1 is MDHEN, CDR2 SYDVKM. V shed 3 bases and J shed 4 bases, with 10 bases lying between them. This CDR3 region has 14 residues. CDR3: CASSFSHRYNEQFF. CDR3 nucleotide sequence: TGTGCCAGCAGTTTTAGTCATCGTTACAATGAGCAGTTCTTC.

V is TRBV6-1 and J is TRBJ1-5, with 8 nucleotides matching TRBD1. Germline CDR1 MNHNS, CDR2 SASEGT. Trimming cost V 3 bases and J 1 base; bases outside gene matches: 5. This CDR3 spans 16 amino acids. The CDR3 DNA is TGTGCCAGCAGTGACAGGGGGCGGGGGAGCAATCAGCCCCAGCATTTT. It specifies CASSDRGRGSNQPQHF.

Only one count was recorded for this clone. The chain uses TRBV27 and TRBJ2-7; 12 nucleotides align to TRBD1. The CDR3 runs 19 residues. The V segment lost 4 bases and the J segment 9 bases; nucleotides outside the gene matches: 22. Germline assignment: CDR1 MNHEY and CDR2 SMNVEV (reference sequence). CDR3 sequence reads: CASSYKITGTGGTRLLQYF. CDR3 sequence (DNA): TGTGCCAGCAGTTATAAGATAACCGGGACAGGGGGCACACGGTTGCTGCAGTACTTC.

V and J are TRBV9 and TRBJ2-5; 8 bases match TRBD1. Trimming at V came to 4 bases and at J to 3 bases, leaving 8 bases not matched to a gene. Germline CDR1 and CDR2: SGDLS and YYNGEE. CDR3 length: 15 amino acids. The CDR3 spells CASSLGGTGEETQYF. The CDR3 bases are TGTGCCAGCAGCCTTGGGGGGACAGGAGAAGAGACCCAGTACTTC.

V usage is TRBV5-1 and J usage is TRBJ2-7, with 12 bases aligning to TRBD2. Germline V CDR1 and CDR2: SGHRS, YFSETQ. There are 16 residues in the CDR3. V dropped 3 bases and J dropped 6; count of bases not matched to a gene: 10. CDR3 sequence reads: CASSSTTSGSGSEQYF. CDR3 DNA sequence: TGCGCCAGCAGCTCAACGACTAGCGGGAGTGGTAGCGAGCAGTACTTC.